A selection of T cell receptor beta chains follows, all from one sample in a study of T cell responses to AZD1222 COVID-19 vaccine. The assay was immunoSEQ multiplex PCR, and TCRdb's table has in-frame clones only and misses some. The sample contains about 190,000 clones, roughly nine tenths of which appear only once. Sequenced here: peripheral blood, sampled on day 0 of AZD1222 vaccination. The receptors originated from an adult in good health. Both conserved end residues are part of each CDR3.

J gene	V gene	CDR3 length	CDR3 protein
TRBJ1-1	TRBV28	11	CASKTSTEAFF
TRBJ2-5	TRBV4-1	13	CASSQDLEETQYF
TRBJ2-7	TRBV21-1	19	CASSKGGQGIDLATYEQYF
TRBJ2-1	TRBV9	13	CASSVDEANEQFF
TRBJ1-1	TRBV4-1	13	CASSKDRGREAFF
TRBJ1-4	TRBV6-7	18	CASSYLVWNKATNEKLFF
TRBJ2-1	TRBV4-1	15	CASSQGSGERNEQFF
TRBJ1-2	TRBV30	10	CAQEFYGYTF
TRBJ1-2	TRBV18	15	CASSPQRGTHYGYTF
TRBJ2-2	TRBV29-1	11	CSTRVSGELFF
TRBJ2-5	TRBV7-9	16	CASGGDRGGIRETQYF
TRBJ2-1	TRBV29-1	13	CSVGTSGHNEQFF
TRBJ1-3	TRBV18	15	CASSPGQFSGNTIYF
TRBJ2-1	TRBV29-1	16	CSVEDHKASSYNEQFF
TRBJ2-2	TRBV29-1	13	CSVEGRNTGELFF
TRBJ1-6	TRBV6-2/TRBV6-3	15	CASSRDRGQNSPLHF
TRBJ2-2	TRBV5-5	16	CASNHGRQGSSGELFF
TRBJ1-5	TRBV18	12	CASSPGNQPQHF
TRBJ2-1	TRBV28	14	CASSRPQAYNEQFF
TRBJ2-3	TRBV27	13	CASSPHDTDTQYF
TRBJ1-3	TRBV5-1	18	CASSLVVGGLHSGNTIYF
TRBJ1-3	TRBV5-5	15	CASSLPRPSGNTIYF
TRBJ1-5	TRBV5-1	15	CASSHELGPGQPQHF
TRBJ1-3	TRBV6-6	13	CATWGFRGNTIYF
TRBJ1-5	TRBV12-3/TRBV12-4	13	CASSLSPAQPQHF
TRBJ2-3	TRBV7-9	16	CASSTTTGGITDTQYF
TRBJ2-1	TRBV6-5	14	CASRPGQGAGEQFF
TRBJ1-1	TRBV2	14	CASLGGLMNTEAFF
TRBJ2-7	TRBV18	14	CASSPPGRAYEQYF